A single sample is the source of the 10 T cell receptor beta chains below, sequenced in a study of blood T cell repertoires in COVID-19. Assay used: immunoSEQ multiplex PCR; TCRdb lists only in-frame clones, some missing. The data hold approximately 97,000 clones, with more than 65% observed a single time. Sequencing used peripheral blood. These receptors came from a man aged 55 to 70 with acute or convalescent COVID-19.

This chain connects TRBV6-5 to TRBJ2-4, with D possibly matching TRBD1 (5 bases). CDR1 MNHEY and CDR2 SVGAGI come from the germline V gene. The CDR3 extends over 14 amino acids. Trimming shortened V by 7 bases and J by 3 bases, and 13 bases separated the two germline ends. The CDR3 reads CASTETVGKNIQYF. The DNA of the CDR3 is TGTGCCAGCACCGAGACAGTAGGCAAAAACATTCAGTACTTC.

This chain uses TRBV7-2 with TRBJ2-5; TRBD2 matches 8 bases. This CDR3 spans 16 amino acids. CDR1 is SGHTA and CDR2 is FQGNSA in the germline V gene. J lost 4 bases, V lost 1 base, and 8 bases had no gene match. The CDR3 is CASSLVGSSGLETQYF. CDR3 DNA sequence: TGTGCCAGCAGCTTAGTCGGGTCTAGCGGGTTAGAGACCCAGTACTTC.

The rearrangement uses TRBV28 and TRBJ1-6; TRBD1 is a possible D gene (6 bases). Trimming took 1 base from V and 8 from J, leaving 15 bases between them. Germline V gene lookup returns CDR1 MDHEN and CDR2 SYDVKM. The CDR3 is 16 residues long. This CDR3 is CASSLLGQTNDSPLHF. The CDR3 DNA is TGTGCCAGCAGTTTATTGGGACAAACGAACGATTCACCCCTCCACTTT.

V usage is TRBV29-1 and J usage is TRBJ2-5, with 14 bases matching TRBD2. CDR3 size: 16 residues. Per germline, CDR1 SQVTM and CDR2 ANQGSEA. The CDR3 DNA reads TGCCGCGGGGGTGGGACTAGCGGGGGCCGGGGGGAGACCCAGTACTTC. Its protein product is CRGGGTSGGRGETQYF.

The CDR3, as DNA: TGTGCCAGTAGTAACCCCCTCGAGACAGGATGGAGGCACGCTTTCTTT. Amino acids: CASSNPLETGWRHAFF. This sequence joins TRBV19 and TRBJ1-1, with TRBD1 as a possible D gene (6 bases). The CDR3 runs 16 residues. V was clipped by 4 bases and J by 11 bases, with 26 bases between them. The V gene's germline CDR1 is LNHDA and CDR2 SQIVND (reference sequence).

The rearrangement joins TRBV6-2 or TRBV6-3 to TRBJ1-1; no clear D gene. Germline CDR1 is MNHEY and CDR2 is SVGEGT. This CDR3 is built from 13 residues. V dropped 5 bases and J dropped 1 base, with 8 bases sitting between them. CDR3 in amino acids: CASSATENTEAFF. The CDR3 DNA sequence: TGTGCCAGCAGTGCTACAGAGAACACTGAAGCTTTCTTT.

The rearrangement uses TRBV7-2 and TRBJ1-2; weak D call: TRBD1 (6 bases). The V end was cut by 7 bases, the J end by 0 bases, with 9 bases between. Per the germline V gene, CDR1 is SGHTA and CDR2 is FQGNSA. This CDR3 has 13 amino acids. The CDR3 nucleotides read TGTGCCAGCAACAGGGCGGCTAACTATGGCTACACCTTC. This sequence encodes CASNRAANYGYTF.

V usage is TRBV6-2 or TRBV6-3 and J usage is TRBJ2-7, with 10 positions matching TRBD2. Germline V CDR1 and CDR2: MNHEY, SVGEGT. V was clipped by 2 bases and J by 5 bases; unmatched bases: 9. This CDR3 has 16 amino acids. The CDR3: CASSYPSGRAINEQYF. CDR3 bases: TGTGCCAGCAGTTACCCGAGCGGGAGGGCCATAAACGAGCAGTACTTC.

This clone has a handful of counts. V gene TRBV2 combines with J gene TRBJ1-6, with D unclear. This CDR3 is built from 14 residues. Germline-derived CDR1 and CDR2 are SNHLY and FYNNEI. Between the trimmed V and J ends, which lost 7 bases and 10 bases, there was a span of 17 bases. CDR3: CASIAGKIGSPLHF. CDR3 sequence (DNA): TGTGCCAGCATTGCGGGGAAAATAGGGTCACCCCTCCACTTT.

This chain connects TRBV4-3 to TRBJ2-3; D might be TRBD2 (6 bases). The CDR3 contains 15 residues. The germline CDR1 and CDR2 sequences are LGHNA and YSLEER. V lost 4 bases to trimming and J lost 0 bases, with 11 bases between them. DNA of the CDR3: TGCGCCAGCAGCCCCGGGACTCGAAGCACAGATACGCAGTATTTT. Protein product: CASSPGTRSTDTQYF.